The 6 T cell receptor beta chains in this list originate from one sample, sequenced in a study of blood T cell repertoires in COVID-19. Repertoires were generated with immunoSEQ multiplex PCR, while TCRdb's copy carries only in-frame clones and drops some. The sample contains fewer than 250,000 clones, about 87% of which appear only once. The material sequenced was peripheral blood. Receptors were obtained from a man under 40 with COVID-19, enrolled during active disease.

This clone came up once. The chain has TRBV4-2 and TRBJ2-7, with TRBD1 identical over 7 bases. Unmatched junction bases numbered 4, after V lost 5 bases and J lost 0 bases. Germline V gene lookup returns CDR1 LGHNA and CDR2 YNFKEQ. The CDR3 sequence is 14 residues long. CDR3 sequence reads: CASSAWDSSYEQYF. DNA of the CDR3: TGTGCCAGCAGCGCATGGGACAGCTCCTACGAGCAGTACTTC.

This clone was detected once. This CDR3 reads CAGQTDRVVNSPLHF. The CDR3 DNA reads TGTGCCGGCCAGACCGACAGGGTAGTCAATTCACCCCTCCACTTT. V usage is TRBV6-5 and J usage is TRBJ1-6, with TRBD1 identical over 7 bases. The V and J ends lost 11 bases and 7 bases, in that order; junction bases with no gene match: 14. Per germline, CDR1 MNHEY and CDR2 SVGAGI. The CDR3 covers 15 residues.

The chain carries TRBV5-4 and TRBJ1-3; 7 nucleotides line up with TRBD1. The CDR3 extends over 15 amino acids. The germline V gene encodes CDR1 SGHNT and CDR2 YYREEE (reference sequence). The V gene end was trimmed by 4 bases and the J gene end by 0 bases; junction bases not matched to a gene: 4. Here the CDR3 DNA reads TGTGCCAGCAGCGCGGACAGGATCTCTGGAAACACCATATATTTT. Encoded protein: CASSADRISGNTIYF. Looking up the rest from reference TRBV5-4 and TRBJ1-3 gives the full variable domain: ETGVTQSPTHLIKTRGQQVTLRCSSQSGHNTVSWYQQALGQGPQFIFQYYREEENGRGNFPPRFSGLQFPNYSSELNVNALELDDSALYLCASSADRISGNTIYFGEGSWLTVV.

The rearrangement joins TRBV7-9 to TRBJ2-3, with D perhaps matching TRBD1 (5 bases). The CDR3 totals 16 residues. V lost 3 bases to trimming and J lost 2 bases, with 15 bases between them. CDR1 and CDR2 (germline): SEHNR, FQNEAQ (reference sequence). The DNA for the CDR3 is TGTGCCAGCAGCTTTGAAGGGGTAGCAGACACAGATACGCAGTATTTT. It yields the protein CASSFEGVADTDTQYF.

The CDR3 sequence: CASKSDRNTGELFF. The DNA of the CDR3 is TGTGCCAGCAAAAGCGACAGAAACACCGGGGAGCTGTTTTTT. The V gene is TRBV2, the J gene TRBJ2-2, with a weak D call TRBD1 (5 bases). Looked up from germline, CDR1 is SNHLY and CDR2 is FYNNEI. The CDR3 loop spans 14 amino acids. V was pared by 7 bases and J by 2 bases, with 11 bases between. Complete variable domain (other parts from reference TRBV2 and TRBJ2-2): EPEVTQTPSHQVTQMGQEVILRCVPISNHLYFYWYRQILGQKVEFLVSFYNNEISEKSEIFDDQFSVERPDGSNFTLKIRSTKLEDSAMYFCASKSDRNTGELFFGEGSRLTVL.

This chain joins TRBV10-2 and TRBJ2-1; D perhaps matches TRBD2 (5 bases). The V gene lost 2 bases and the J gene lost 10 bases, with 9 bases spanning the gap. Germline V CDR1 and CDR2: WSHSY, SAAADI. This CDR3 has 12 residues. The chain's CDR3 is CASSETRSEQFF. As DNA, the CDR3 is TGCGCCAGCAGTGAGACTAGGTCCGAGCAGTTCTTC.